The next 8 T cell receptor beta chains were all read from a single sample in a study of early T cells in non-severe SARS-CoV-2 infection. TCRdb re-analysed the 5' RACE reads in MiXCR, keeping a single row per CDR3 protein. The table shows fewer than 60,000 distinct CDR3 sequences, with approximately 10% occurring only once. Specimen: whole blood. The receptors originated from an adult who was a healthcare worker with PCR-confirmed SARS-CoV-2 infection or an uninfected control (not recorded which).

The chain recombines TRBV3-1 with TRBJ2-5, with D possibly being TRBD2 (5 bases). V gave up 1 base and J gave up 5 bases, with 5 bases separating them. Germline V CDR1 and CDR2: LGHDT, YNNKEL (reference sequence). The CDR3 is 12 residues long. The CDR3 sequence: CASSQASETQYF. Here the CDR3 DNA reads TGTGCCAGCAGCCAAGCTAGCGAGACCCAGTACTTC.

This clonotype was recorded many times. The CDR3 DNA reads as TGTGCCAGCAGCTACGGGGGGAACACTGAAGCTTTCTTT. This gives the protein CASSYGGNTEAFF. This sequence joins TRBV7-6 and TRBJ1-1; a weak D match, TRBD1 (5 bases). The V end lost 4 bases, the J end lost 1 base, and 7 bases lay between the germline ends. The germline gives CDR1 SGHVS, CDR2 FNYEAQ. This CDR3 region has 13 residues. Drawing the rest from reference TRBV7-6 and TRBJ1-1, the complete variable domain is GAGVSQSPRYKVTKRGQDVALRCDPISGHVSLYWYRQALGQGPEFLTYFNYEAQQDKSGLPNDRFSAERPEGSISTLTIQRTEQRDSAMYRCASSYGGNTEAFFGQGTRLTVV.

This clonotype showed up just a few times. The chain uses TRBV5-1 and TRBJ1-1; D gene uncertain. Germline V gene sequence: CDR1 SGHRS, CDR2 YFSETQ. The CDR3 totals 14 residues. Deletions cut 2 bases from V and 0 bases from J, with 8 bases between. This CDR3 reads CASSLQNLNTEAFF. The CDR3 nucleotides read TGCGCCAGCAGCTTACAGAATTTGAACACTGAAGCTTTCTTT.

The rearrangement links TRBV4-1 to TRBJ2-7, with D possibly matching TRBD1 (6 bases). Germline values: CDR1 MGHRA, CDR2 YSYEKL. The V gene lost 1 base and the J gene lost 6 bases, with 28 bases spanning the gap. CDR3 size: 19 residues. The CDR3 DNA is TGCGCCAGCAGCCAAGGGCCTTTGAGAGACAGGTCGGGGCCGATCGAGCAGTACTTC. It encodes CASSQGPLRDRSGPIEQYF.

The V gene is TRBV6-5, the J gene TRBJ1-5; weak D call: TRBD1 (6 bases). CDR3 size: 15 residues. Germline V gene lookup returns CDR1 MNHEY and CDR2 SVGAGI. V dropped 6 bases and J dropped 7 bases, with 19 bases sitting between them. Here the CDR3 DNA reads TGTGCCAGCAGCTCGACAGGTTCCTGGGGCCAGCCCCAGCATTTT. This sequence encodes CASSSTGSWGQPQHF.

To note about this clonotype: One base away lies a much larger clone, so this may be a sequencing read error. The rearrangement links TRBV7-9 to TRBJ1-1; 7 nucleotides align to TRBD1. Germline lookup yields CDR1 SEHNR and CDR2 FQNEAQ (reference sequence). CDR3 length equals 14 residues. Written as DNA, the CDR3 is TGTGCCAGCAGCTCAAAGGGGGCGGCCACTAAAGCTTTCTTT. It codes for CASSSKGAATKAFF.

As DNA, the CDR3 is TGTGCCAGCAGCTTTTCTTCCGAGCAGTACTTC. Protein sequence: CASSFSSEQYF. The chain joins TRBV11-2 to TRBJ2-7; D gene ambiguous. The CDR3 has 11 amino acids. The V gene lost 3 bases and the J gene lost 6 bases, with 6 bases spanning the gap. Germline assignment: CDR1 SGHAT and CDR2 FQNNGV. The full variable domain, rest sourced from reference TRBV11-2 and TRBJ2-7, is EAGVAQSPRYKIIEKRQSVAFWCNPISGHATLYWYQQILGQGPKLLIQFQNNGVVDDSQLPKDRFSAERLKGVDSTLKIQPAKLEDSAVYLCASSFSSEQYFGPGTRLTVT.

This clonotype is judged medium-sized (0.01 to 0.1%). The genes are TRBV29-1 and TRBJ1-1; 11 nucleotides align to TRBD1. Germline loops: CDR1 SQVTM, CDR2 ANQGSEA. V shed 6 bases and J 5 bases; nucleotides not matched to a gene: 8. This CDR3 has 14 residues. CDR3 amino acids: CSVYGQGAVTEAFF. The CDR3 DNA is TGCAGCGTGTATGGACAGGGGGCGGTAACTGAAGCTTTCTTT.